The clone carrying this T cell receptor beta chain was picked up many times. The antigen remains unidentified. The sample originates from a study of CD8 T cells in ankylosing spondylitis. Whole-study findings and limits: As reported, disease-linked clones showed significant enrichment in matched ankylosing spondylitis synovial fluid.

CDR1 is SGDLS and CDR2 is YYNGEE in the germline V gene. This CDR3 contains 16 residues. The V and J ends lost 0 bases and 5 bases, in that order; junction bases with no gene match: 7. MiXCR was run by TCRdb on the 5' RACE reads, yielding one entry per CDR3 protein. Of about 39,000 distinct CDR3 sequences in the sample, roughly 3% were seen once. The sequenced sample was blood, either unsorted or a sorted T cell fraction (not recorded which). This rearrangement joins TRBV9 to TRBJ2-2; 7 bases fit TRBD1. This TCR derives from a male donor with ankylosing spondylitis or in good health (not recorded which). CDR3 protein: CASSVGDRVGTGELFF. As DNA, the CDR3 is TGTGCCAGCAGCGTAGGAGACAGGGTAGGAACCGGGGAGCTGTTTTTT.